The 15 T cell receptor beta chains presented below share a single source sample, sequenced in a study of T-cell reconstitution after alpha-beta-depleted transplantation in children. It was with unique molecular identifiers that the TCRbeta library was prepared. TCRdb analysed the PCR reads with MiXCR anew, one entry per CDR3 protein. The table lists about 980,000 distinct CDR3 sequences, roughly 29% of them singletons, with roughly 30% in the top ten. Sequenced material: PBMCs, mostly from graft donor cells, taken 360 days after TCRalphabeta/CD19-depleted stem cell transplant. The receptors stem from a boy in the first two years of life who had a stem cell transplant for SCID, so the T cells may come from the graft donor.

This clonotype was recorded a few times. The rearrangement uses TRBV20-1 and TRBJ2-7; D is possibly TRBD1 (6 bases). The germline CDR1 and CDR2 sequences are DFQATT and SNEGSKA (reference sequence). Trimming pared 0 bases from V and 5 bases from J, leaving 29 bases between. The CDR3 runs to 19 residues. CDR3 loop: CSARESKGRSRGDTNEQYF. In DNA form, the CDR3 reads TGCAGTGCTAGAGAGAGTAAGGGAAGGAGCAGGGGAGATACGAACGAGCAGTACTTC.

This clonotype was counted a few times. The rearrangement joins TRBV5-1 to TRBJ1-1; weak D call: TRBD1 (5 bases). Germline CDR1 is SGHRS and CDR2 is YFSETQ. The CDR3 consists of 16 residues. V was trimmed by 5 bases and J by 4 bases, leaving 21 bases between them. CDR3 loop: CASSSDPGRLGTEAFF. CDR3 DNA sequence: TGCGCCAGCAGTTCGGATCCAGGGAGATTGGGCACTGAAGCTTTCTTT.

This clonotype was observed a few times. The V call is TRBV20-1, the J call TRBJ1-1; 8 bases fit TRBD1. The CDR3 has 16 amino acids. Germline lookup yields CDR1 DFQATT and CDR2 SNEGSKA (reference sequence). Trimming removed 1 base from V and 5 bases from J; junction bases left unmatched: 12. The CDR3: CSARVRQGIVRTEAFF. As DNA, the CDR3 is TGCAGTGCTAGAGTCCGACAGGGGATAGTGAGAACTGAAGCTTTCTTT.

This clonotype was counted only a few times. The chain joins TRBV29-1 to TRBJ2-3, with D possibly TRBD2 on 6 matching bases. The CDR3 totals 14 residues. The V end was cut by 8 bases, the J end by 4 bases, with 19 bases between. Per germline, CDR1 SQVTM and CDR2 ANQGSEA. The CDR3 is CSCLGGTDADTQYF. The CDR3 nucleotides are TGCAGCTGCCTTGGGGGGACTGATGCAGATACGCAGTATTTT.

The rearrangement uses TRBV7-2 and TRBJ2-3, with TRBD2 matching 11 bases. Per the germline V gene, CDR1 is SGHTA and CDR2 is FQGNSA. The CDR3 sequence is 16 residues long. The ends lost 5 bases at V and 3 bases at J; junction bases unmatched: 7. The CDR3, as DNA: TGTGCCAGCAGCCTACTAGCGGGGGTAGGGACAGATACGCAGTATTTT. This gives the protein CASSLLAGVGTDTQYF.

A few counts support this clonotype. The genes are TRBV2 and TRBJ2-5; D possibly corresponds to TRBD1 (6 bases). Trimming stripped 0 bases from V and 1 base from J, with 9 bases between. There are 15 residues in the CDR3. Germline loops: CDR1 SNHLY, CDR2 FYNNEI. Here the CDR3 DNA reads TGTGCCAGCAGTGAAGCTCGGACAGCCCAAGAGACCCAGTACTTC. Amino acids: CASSEARTAQETQYF.

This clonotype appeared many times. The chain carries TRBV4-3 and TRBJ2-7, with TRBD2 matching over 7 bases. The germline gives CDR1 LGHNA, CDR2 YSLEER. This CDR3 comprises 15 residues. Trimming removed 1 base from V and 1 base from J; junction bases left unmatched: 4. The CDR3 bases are TGCGCCAGCAGCCAAGGACCCGGGGGGTCCTACGAGCAGTACTTC. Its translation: CASSQGPGGSYEQYF.

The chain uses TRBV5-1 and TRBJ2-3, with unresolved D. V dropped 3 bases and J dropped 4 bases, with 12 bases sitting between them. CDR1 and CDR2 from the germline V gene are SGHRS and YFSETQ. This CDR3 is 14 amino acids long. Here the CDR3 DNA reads TGCGCCAGCAGCTCCGGCTCCCGATCAGATACGCAGTATTTT. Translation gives CASSSGSRSDTQYF. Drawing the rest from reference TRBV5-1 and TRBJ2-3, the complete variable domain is KAGVTQTPRYLIKTRGQQVTLSCSPISGHRSVSWYQQTPGQGLQFLFEYFSETQRNKGNFPGRFSGRQFSNSRSEMNVSTLELGDSALYLCASSSGSRSDTQYFGPGTRLTVL.

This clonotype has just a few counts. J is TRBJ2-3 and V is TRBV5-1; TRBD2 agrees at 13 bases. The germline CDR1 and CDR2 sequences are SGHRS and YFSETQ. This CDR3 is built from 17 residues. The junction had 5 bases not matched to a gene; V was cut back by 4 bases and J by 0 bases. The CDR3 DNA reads TGCGCCAGCAGCCCCGGACTAGCGGGGGCTAGCACAGATACGCAGTATTTT. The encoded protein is CASSPGLAGASTDTQYF.

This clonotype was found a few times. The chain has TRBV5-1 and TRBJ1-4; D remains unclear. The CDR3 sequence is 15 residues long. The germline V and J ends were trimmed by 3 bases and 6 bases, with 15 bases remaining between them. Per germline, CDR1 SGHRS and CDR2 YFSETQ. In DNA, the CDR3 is TGCGCCAGCAGCTCCTTCTTTACAAGGGATGAAAAACTGTTTTTT. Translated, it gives CASSSFFTRDEKLFF. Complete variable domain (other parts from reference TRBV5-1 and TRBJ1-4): KAGVTQTPRYLIKTRGQQVTLSCSPISGHRSVSWYQQTPGQGLQFLFEYFSETQRNKGNFPGRFSGRQFSNSRSEMNVSTLELGDSALYLCASSSFFTRDEKLFFGSGTQLSVL.

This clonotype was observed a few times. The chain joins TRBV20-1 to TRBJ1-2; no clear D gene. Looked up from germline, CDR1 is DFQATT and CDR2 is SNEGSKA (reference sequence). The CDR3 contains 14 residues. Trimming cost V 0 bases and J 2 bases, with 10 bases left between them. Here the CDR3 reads CSARDLEVNYGYTF. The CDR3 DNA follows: TGCAGTGCTAGAGATCTGGAAGTAAACTATGGCTACACCTTC.

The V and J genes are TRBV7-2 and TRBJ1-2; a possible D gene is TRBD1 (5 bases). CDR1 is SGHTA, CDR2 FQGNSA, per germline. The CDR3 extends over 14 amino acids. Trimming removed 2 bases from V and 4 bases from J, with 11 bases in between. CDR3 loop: CASSLSGLIYGYTF. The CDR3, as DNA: TGTGCCAGCAGCTTATCAGGGTTAATCTATGGCTACACCTTC.

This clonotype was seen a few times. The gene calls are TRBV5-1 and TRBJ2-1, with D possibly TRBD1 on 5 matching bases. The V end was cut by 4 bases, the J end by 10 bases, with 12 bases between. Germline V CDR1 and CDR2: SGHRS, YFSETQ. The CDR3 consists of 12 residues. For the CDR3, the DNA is TGCGCCAGCAGCAACTCAGGGTTAGAGCAGTTCTTC. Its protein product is CASSNSGLEQFF.

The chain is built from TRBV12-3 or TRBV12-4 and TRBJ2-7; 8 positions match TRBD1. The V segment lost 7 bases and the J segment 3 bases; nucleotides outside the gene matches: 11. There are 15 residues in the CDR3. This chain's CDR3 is CASTWPQGAHYEQYF. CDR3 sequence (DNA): TGTGCCAGCACTTGGCCCCAGGGGGCGCACTACGAGCAGTACTTC.

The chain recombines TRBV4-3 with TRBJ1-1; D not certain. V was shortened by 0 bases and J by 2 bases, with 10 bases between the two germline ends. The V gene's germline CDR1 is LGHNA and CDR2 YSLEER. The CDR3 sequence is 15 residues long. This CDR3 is CASSQEGSTNTEAFF. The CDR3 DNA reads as TGCGCCAGCAGCCAAGAGGGAAGTACCAACACTGAAGCTTTCTTT.